A selection of T cell receptor beta chains follows, all from one sample in a study of T cell repertoires in cytomegalovirus infection. No antigen is known for these receptors. Using its own MiXCR run on the reads, TCRdb lists one record per CDR3 protein. The repertoire has 300,000 to 400,000 distinct CDR3 sequences, about 28% of them found once; the top ten carry around 19%. The sequenced sample was cultured PBMCs, obtained from culture after CMV antigen stimulation. Source of these receptors: a human donor in good health (CMV status not recorded). Some clones in this sample may be carry-over from other donors' samples. CDR3s include the opening cysteine and the closing phenylalanine or tryptophan. A D gene is named only where the DNA matches it firmly. Rows may omit the clone size; those that give it use once, few, many or a size class.

v_gene: TRBV19; d_gene: -; abundance: few; j_gene: TRBJ2-3; CDR3aa: CASSASVSTDTQYF; CDR3nt: TGTGCCAGTAGTGCTAGCGTAAGCACAGATACGCAGTATTTT
v_gene: TRBV20-1; d_gene: -; abundance: few; j_gene: TRBJ2-1; CDR3aa: CSATPGALRNEQFF; CDR3nt: TGCAGTGCTACACCAGGGGCCTTGAGGAATGAGCAGTTCTTC
v_gene: TRBV7-3; d_gene: TRBD1; abundance: many; j_gene: TRBJ2-5; CDR3aa: CASSSGPAQGAQYF; CDR3nt: TGTGCCAGCAGCTCAGGCCCAGCCCAGGGGGCCCAGTACTTC
v_gene: TRBV20-1; d_gene: -; abundance: -; j_gene: TRBJ2-2; CDR3aa: CSAREGFGELFF; CDR3nt: TGCAGTGCTAGAGAGGGTTTCGGGGAGCTGTTTTTT
v_gene: TRBV7-9; d_gene: -; abundance: -; j_gene: TRBJ2-5; CDR3aa: CASSHGGQGRPYHQETQYF; CDR3nt: TGTGCCAGCAGCCACGGCGGGCAGGGGCGCCCGTACCACCAAGAGACCCAGTACTTC
v_gene: TRBV6-6; d_gene: -; abundance: -; j_gene: TRBJ1-3; CDR3aa: CASISRGRSGNTIYF; CDR3nt: TGTGCCAGCATATCAAGGGGTCGCTCTGGAAACACCATATATTTT
v_gene: TRBV11-2; d_gene: -; abundance: -; j_gene: TRBJ2-3; CDR3aa: CASSPGWENTQYF; CDR3nt: TGTGCCAGCAGCCCAGGGTGGGAGAATACGCAGTATTTT
v_gene: TRBV20-1; d_gene: -; abundance: few; j_gene: TRBJ1-5; CDR3aa: CSARYQGIQPQHF; CDR3nt: TGCAGTGCTAGATATCAGGGAATTCAGCCCCAGCATTTT
v_gene: TRBV5-5; d_gene: TRBD2; abundance: many; j_gene: TRBJ2-7; CDR3aa: CASSGTSGSSHEQYF; CDR3nt: TGTGCCAGCAGCGGGACTAGCGGGAGTTCCCACGAGCAGTACTTC
v_gene: TRBV6-1; d_gene: TRBD2; abundance: few; j_gene: TRBJ2-1; CDR3aa: CASSYSGRENEQFF; CDR3nt: TGTGCCAGCAGTTACAGCGGGAGGGAGAATGAGCAGTTCTTC
v_gene: TRBV6-5; d_gene: -; abundance: -; j_gene: TRBJ1-2; CDR3aa: CASSSFGEQGGYTF; CDR3nt: TGTGCCAGCAGTTCTTTTGGGGAGCAGGGGGGCTACACCTTC
v_gene: TRBV19; d_gene: TRBD1; abundance: few; j_gene: TRBJ1-2; CDR3aa: CASRGQGERGYTF; CDR3nt: TGTGCCAGTAGAGGCCAGGGGGAAAGAGGCTACACCTTC
v_gene: TRBV3-1; d_gene: TRBD1; abundance: -; j_gene: TRBJ2-1; CDR3aa: CASSQEVWDSPYNEQFF; CDR3nt: TGTGCCAGCAGCCAAGAGGTTTGGGACAGCCCCTACAATGAGCAGTTCTTC
v_gene: TRBV6-5; d_gene: TRBD1; abundance: few; j_gene: TRBJ2-7; CDR3aa: CASSYSGQGAYEQYF; CDR3nt: TGTGCCAGCAGTTACTCAGGACAGGGGGCATACGAGCAGTACTTC
v_gene: TRBV15; d_gene: -; abundance: -; j_gene: TRBJ1-2; CDR3aa: CATSRDRGNYGYTF; CDR3nt: TGTGCCACCAGCAGAGACAGGGGAAACTATGGCTACACCTTC
v_gene: TRBV7-2; d_gene: TRBD2; abundance: few; j_gene: TRBJ2-7; CDR3aa: CASSLVSVAGGEQYF; CDR3nt: TGTGCCAGCAGCTTAGTCTCCGTAGCGGGAGGCGAGCAGTACTTC
v_gene: TRBV2; d_gene: -; abundance: -; j_gene: TRBJ1-2; CDR3aa: CASSDSNSHTLYGYTF; CDR3nt: TGTGCCAGCAGTGATAGTAACTCCCACACCCTCTATGGCTACACCTTC
v_gene: TRBV27; d_gene: -; abundance: -; j_gene: TRBJ2-7; CDR3aa: CASSSLVGVSYEQYF; CDR3nt: TGTGCCAGCAGCTCCCTCGTGGGAGTGTCCTACGAGCAGTACTTC
v_gene: TRBV20-1; d_gene: -; abundance: few; j_gene: TRBJ1-1; CDR3aa: CSARDVGAVTEAFF; CDR3nt: TGCAGTGCTAGAGATGTGGGGGCGGTCACTGAAGCTTTCTTT
v_gene: TRBV10-3; d_gene: -; abundance: -; j_gene: TRBJ1-4; CDR3aa: CAISERGPYEELFF; CDR3nt: TGTGCCATCAGCGAGCGGGGGCCCTATGAAGAACTGTTTTTT
v_gene: TRBV19; d_gene: -; abundance: -; j_gene: TRBJ1-1; CDR3aa: CASSILGSAEAFF; CDR3nt: TGTGCCAGTAGTATCCTTGGATCGGCTGAAGCTTTCTTT
v_gene: TRBV7-6; d_gene: -; abundance: few; j_gene: TRBJ2-1; CDR3aa: CASSLLTGGSNEQFF; CDR3nt: TGTGCCAGCAGCTTATTAACGGGGGGCTCCAATGAGCAGTTCTTC
v_gene: TRBV7-9; d_gene: -; abundance: -; j_gene: TRBJ2-6; CDR3aa: CASILSGANVLTF; CDR3nt: TGTGCCAGCATCCTTTCTGGGGCCAACGTCCTGACTTTC
v_gene: TRBV12-3/TRBV12-4; d_gene: -; abundance: -; j_gene: TRBJ2-3; CDR3aa: CASSFRGIGEQRTQYF; CDR3nt: TGTGCCAGCAGTTTTAGGGGGATAGGGGAACAGAGAACGCAGTATTTT
v_gene: TRBV6-1; d_gene: TRBD1; abundance: few; j_gene: TRBJ2-7; CDR3aa: CASSPTGDSSYEQYF; CDR3nt: TGTGCCAGCAGCCCTACAGGGGATAGCTCCTACGAGCAGTACTTC
v_gene: TRBV27; d_gene: -; abundance: -; j_gene: TRBJ2-1; CDR3aa: CASGPRRLF; CDR3nt: TGTGCCAGCGGTCCTCGGAGGCTCTTC
v_gene: TRBV19; d_gene: -; abundance: -; j_gene: TRBJ1-1; CDR3aa: CASSTEKGTEAFF; CDR3nt: TGTGCCAGTAGTACGGAAAAGGGGACTGAAGCTTTCTTT
v_gene: TRBV7-2; d_gene: -; abundance: -; j_gene: TRBJ2-3; CDR3aa: CASSSQASTDTQYF; CDR3nt: TGTGCCAGCAGCTCGCAGGCCAGCACAGATACGCAGTATTTT
v_gene: TRBV5-5; d_gene: -; abundance: -; j_gene: TRBJ1-3; CDR3aa: CASTRVSGNTIYF; CDR3nt: TGTGCCAGCACCCGCGTCTCTGGAAACACCATATATTTT
v_gene: TRBV7-8; d_gene: TRBD2; abundance: few; j_gene: TRBJ2-7; CDR3aa: CASSLQAGGPGSYEQYF; CDR3nt: TGTGCCAGCAGCTTACAAGCGGGAGGGCCAGGGTCCTACGAGCAGTACTTC
v_gene: TRBV7-6; d_gene: -; abundance: few; j_gene: TRBJ1-2; CDR3aa: CASSLARGGVRGYTF; CDR3nt: TGTGCCAGCAGCTTAGCGCGAGGGGGGGTTCGTGGCTACACCTTC
v_gene: TRBV20-1; d_gene: -; abundance: few; j_gene: TRBJ2-6; CDR3aa: CSAMEDRSGANVLTF; CDR3nt: TGCAGTGCGATGGAAGACCGCTCTGGGGCCAACGTCCTGACTTTC
v_gene: TRBV7-8; d_gene: -; abundance: many; j_gene: TRBJ1-2; CDR3aa: CASSLAPGYGYTF; CDR3nt: TGTGCCAGCAGCTTAGCGCCGGGGTATGGCTACACCTTC
v_gene: TRBV2; d_gene: -; abundance: -; j_gene: TRBJ1-1; CDR3aa: CASSERARREGEAFF; CDR3nt: TGTGCCAGCAGTGAGAGGGCGCGGAGAGAGGGTGAAGCTTTCTTT
v_gene: TRBV7-3; d_gene: -; abundance: -; j_gene: TRBJ1-2; CDR3aa: CASSLNTGGGYTF; CDR3nt: TGTGCCAGCAGCTTAAATACTGGGGGAGGCTACACCTTC
v_gene: TRBV6-6; d_gene: TRBD1; abundance: few; j_gene: TRBJ2-7; CDR3aa: CASSYTDRVKSYEQYF; CDR3nt: TGTGCCAGCAGTTACACGGACAGGGTGAAAAGCTACGAGCAGTACTTC
v_gene: TRBV7-9; d_gene: TRBD1; abundance: -; j_gene: TRBJ1-2; CDR3aa: CASRHSQGVNGYTF; CDR3nt: TGTGCCAGCAGACATTCACAGGGGGTAAATGGCTACACCTTC
v_gene: TRBV19; d_gene: -; abundance: -; j_gene: TRBJ1-2; CDR3aa: CASRTWGPNYGYTF; CDR3nt: TGTGCCAGTAGGACGTGGGGTCCTAACTATGGCTACACCTTC
v_gene: TRBV7-2; d_gene: -; abundance: few; j_gene: TRBJ1-1; CDR3aa: CASSLDVSLRNTEAFF; CDR3nt: TGTGCCAGCAGCTTAGACGTCAGCCTACGGAACACTGAAGCTTTCTTT
v_gene: TRBV2; d_gene: -; abundance: few; j_gene: TRBJ2-7; CDR3aa: CASSTQNPTISYEQYF; CDR3nt: TGTGCCAGCTCAACCCAGAATCCGACTATCTCCTACGAGCAGTACTTC
v_gene: TRBV27; d_gene: -; abundance: -; j_gene: TRBJ1-6; CDR3aa: CASREYGSSYNSPLHF; CDR3nt: TGTGCCAGCAGAGAATACGGGAGCTCCTATAATTCACCCCTCCACTTT
v_gene: TRBV13; d_gene: TRBD1; abundance: few; j_gene: TRBJ1-4; CDR3aa: CASSPGQDEKLFF; CDR3nt: TGTGCCAGCAGCCCGGGACAGGATGAAAAACTGTTTTTT
v_gene: TRBV5-5; d_gene: TRBD2; abundance: -; j_gene: TRBJ2-5; CDR3aa: CASSYVLAGQETQYF; CDR3nt: TGTGCCAGCAGCTACGTCTTAGCGGGCCAAGAGACCCAGTACTTC
v_gene: TRBV7-9; d_gene: TRBD1; abundance: few; j_gene: TRBJ1-1; CDR3aa: CASSTSTGRGTEAFF; CDR3nt: TGTGCCAGCAGCACGTCGACAGGGAGGGGGACTGAAGCTTTCTTT
v_gene: TRBV30; d_gene: -; abundance: once; j_gene: TRBJ1-1; CDR3aa: CAGGQMNTEAFF; CDR3nt: TGTGCCGGAGGACAGATGAACACTGAAGCTTTCTTT
v_gene: TRBV2; d_gene: TRBD1; abundance: few; j_gene: TRBJ1-2; CDR3aa: CASTRDREEKGYTF; CDR3nt: TGTGCCAGCACGCGGGACAGGGAGGAGAAAGGCTACACCTTC
v_gene: TRBV7-2; d_gene: TRBD2; abundance: many; j_gene: TRBJ2-1; CDR3aa: CASSRPPTSGGAGYNEQFF; CDR3nt: TGTGCCAGCAGCCGACCTCCGACTAGCGGGGGGGCCGGTTACAATGAGCAGTTCTTC